This TCR beta chain was recorded in a study of blood T cell repertoires in COVID-19. V was pared by 5 bases and J by 5 bases, with 18 bases between. This CDR3 has 15 residues. CDR1 and CDR2 from the germline V gene are MNHEY and SMNVEV (reference sequence). TCRdb keeps only in-frame clones here, not all; method: immunoSEQ multiplex PCR. This table holds about 300,000 clones, roughly nine tenths found once. This receptor was identified in a woman aged 30 to 39 with COVID-19, enrolled during active disease. The sequencing sample was made of peripheral blood. V gene TRBV27 combines with J gene TRBJ2-5, with D possibly TRBD2 on 6 matching bases. As DNA, the CDR3 is TGTGCCAGCAGTCCGCAGGGACTTATCTGGGAGACCCAGTACTTC. Protein sequence: CASSPQGLIWETQYF.